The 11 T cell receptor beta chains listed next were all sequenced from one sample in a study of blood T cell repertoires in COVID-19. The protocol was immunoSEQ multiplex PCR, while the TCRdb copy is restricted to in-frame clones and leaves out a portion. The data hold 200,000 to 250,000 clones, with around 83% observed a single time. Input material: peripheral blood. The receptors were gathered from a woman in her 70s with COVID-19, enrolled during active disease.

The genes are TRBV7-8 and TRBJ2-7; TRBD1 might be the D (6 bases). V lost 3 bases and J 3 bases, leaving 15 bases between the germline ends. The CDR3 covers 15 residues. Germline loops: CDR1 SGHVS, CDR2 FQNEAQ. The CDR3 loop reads CASSFSQPGVYEQYF. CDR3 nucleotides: TGTGCCAGCAGCTTTAGTCAACCAGGGGTCTACGAGCAGTACTTC.

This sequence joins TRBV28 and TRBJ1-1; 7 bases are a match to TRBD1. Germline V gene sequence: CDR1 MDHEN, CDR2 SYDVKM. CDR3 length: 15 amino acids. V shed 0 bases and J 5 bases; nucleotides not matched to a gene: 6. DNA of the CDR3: TGTGCCAGCAGTTTATGGGACAGGCTAAGGACTGAAGCTTTCTTT. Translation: CASSLWDRLRTEAFF.

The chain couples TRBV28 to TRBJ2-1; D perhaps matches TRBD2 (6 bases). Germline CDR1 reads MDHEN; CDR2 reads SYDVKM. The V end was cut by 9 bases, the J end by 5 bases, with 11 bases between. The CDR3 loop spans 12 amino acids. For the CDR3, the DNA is TGTGCCAGAGGAGGGAGGAACAATGAGCAGTTCTTC. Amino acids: CARGGRNNEQFF. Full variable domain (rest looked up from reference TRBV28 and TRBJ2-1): DVKVTQSSRYLVKRTGEKVFLECVQDMDHENMFWYRQDPGLGLRLIYFSYDVKMKEKGDIPEGYSVSREKKERFSLILESASTNQTSMYLCARGGRNNEQFFGPGTRLTVL.

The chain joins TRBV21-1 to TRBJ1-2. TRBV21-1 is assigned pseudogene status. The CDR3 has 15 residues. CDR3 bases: TGTGCCAGCAGCTGCCTGCCAAGCAGGGAGGGAGGCTACACCTTC. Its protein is CASSCLPSREGGYTF.

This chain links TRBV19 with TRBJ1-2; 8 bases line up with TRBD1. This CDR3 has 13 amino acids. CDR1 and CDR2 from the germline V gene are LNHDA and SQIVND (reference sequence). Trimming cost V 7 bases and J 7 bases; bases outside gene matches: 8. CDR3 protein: CASTPTGDRGYTF. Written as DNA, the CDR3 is TGTGCCAGTACCCCGACAGGGGATCGTGGCTACACCTTC.

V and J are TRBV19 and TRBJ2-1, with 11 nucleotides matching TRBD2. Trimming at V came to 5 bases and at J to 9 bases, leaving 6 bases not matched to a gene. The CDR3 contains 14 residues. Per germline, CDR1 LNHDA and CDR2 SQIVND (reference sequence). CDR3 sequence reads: CASSVTSGRGEQFF. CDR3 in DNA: TGTGCCAGTAGTGTCACTAGCGGGAGAGGTGAGCAGTTCTTC.

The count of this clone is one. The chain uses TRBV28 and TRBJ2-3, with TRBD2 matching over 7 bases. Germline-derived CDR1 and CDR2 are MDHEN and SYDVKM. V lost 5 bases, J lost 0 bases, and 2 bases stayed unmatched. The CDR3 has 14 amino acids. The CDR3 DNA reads TGTGCCAGCAGTAGAGCGGGAAGCACAGATACGCAGTATTTT. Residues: CASSRAGSTDTQYF.

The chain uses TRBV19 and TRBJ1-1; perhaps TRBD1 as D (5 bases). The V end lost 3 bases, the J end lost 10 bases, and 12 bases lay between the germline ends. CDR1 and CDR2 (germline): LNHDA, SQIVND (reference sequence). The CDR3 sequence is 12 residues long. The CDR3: CASSMRTGGAFF. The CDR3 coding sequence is TGTGCCAGTAGTATGAGGACCGGGGGAGCTTTCTTT.

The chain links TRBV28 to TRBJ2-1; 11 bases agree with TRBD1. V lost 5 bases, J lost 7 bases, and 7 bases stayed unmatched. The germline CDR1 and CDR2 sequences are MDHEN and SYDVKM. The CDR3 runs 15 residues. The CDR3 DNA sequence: TGTGCCAGCAGTGAGGACAGGGGGCGACGGAATGAGCAGTTCTTC. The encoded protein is CASSEDRGRRNEQFF.

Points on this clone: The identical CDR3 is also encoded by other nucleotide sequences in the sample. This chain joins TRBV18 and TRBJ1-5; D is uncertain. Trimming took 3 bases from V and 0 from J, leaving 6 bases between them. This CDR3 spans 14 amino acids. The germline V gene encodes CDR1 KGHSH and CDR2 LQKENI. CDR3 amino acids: CASSPEYSNQPQHF. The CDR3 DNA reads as TGTGCCAGCTCACCCGAGTATAGCAATCAGCCCCAGCATTTT.

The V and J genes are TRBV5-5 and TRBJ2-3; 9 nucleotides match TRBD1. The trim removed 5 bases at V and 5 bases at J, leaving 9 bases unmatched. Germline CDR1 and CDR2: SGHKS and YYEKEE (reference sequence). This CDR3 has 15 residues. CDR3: CASRLRGQGQDTQYF. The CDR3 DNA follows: TGTGCCAGCAGACTCAGGGGACAGGGACAAGATACGCAGTATTTT. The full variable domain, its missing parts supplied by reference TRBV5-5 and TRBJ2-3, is DAGVTQSPTHLIKTRGQQVTLRCSPISGHKSVSWYQQVLGQGPQFIFQYYEKEERGRGNFPDRFSARQFPNYSSELNVNALLLGDSALYLCASRLRGQGQDTQYFGPGTRLTVL.